This T cell receptor beta chain was documented in a study of T cells in Graves' hyperthyroidism and ophthalmopathy. Regions amplified from RNA transcripts were the TCR beta CDR3 regions. During a first-round RT-PCR of the TCR CDR3, the HTBI primer set was used. TCRdb recomputed calls from the multiplex PCR reads with MiXCR, one row per CDR3 protein. In the table there are under 800,000 distinct CDR3 sequences, roughly 15% of which are singletons. Stable Graves' hyperthyroidism meant no ophthalmopathy progression within 18 months. Out of approximately 10 ml of fresh peripheral blood came the PBMCs. The sequencing input was blood. This receptor was obtained from a woman younger than 35 with Graves' hyperthyroidism.

CDR3 nucleotide sequence: TGCAGCGTTGCGGCATCGGGGGTAGAGACCCAGTACTTC. Protein: CSVAASGVETQYF. The chain joins TRBV29-1 to TRBJ2-5; maybe TRBD2 (6 bases). Per germline, CDR1 SQVTM and CDR2 ANQGSEA. The V gene lost 4 bases and the J gene lost 4 bases, with 13 bases spanning the gap. This CDR3 contains 13 residues. Complete variable domain (other parts from reference TRBV29-1 and TRBJ2-5): SAVISQKPSRDICQRGTSLTIQCQVDSQVTMMFWYRQQPGQSLTLIATANQGSEATYESGFVIDKFPISRPNLTFSTLTVSNMSPEDSSIYLCSVAASGVETQYFGPGTRLLVL.